Listed below are T cell receptor beta chains from one sample, sequenced in a study of cytomegalovirus exposure and HLA in healthy donors. Repertoires were generated with immunoSEQ multiplex PCR, while TCRdb's copy carries only in-frame clones and drops some. This sample has some 200,000 clones, with roughly 68% found just once. Material for sequencing was PBMCs. The receptors here all came from a man in his forties in good health and CMV-seropositive. Both conserved end residues are part of each CDR3. A D gene is named only where the DNA matches it firmly. Rows give clone size only sometimes, using once, few, many, or a class for an expanded clone.

>TRBD1|-|TRBV2|TRBJ2-1
TGTGCCAGCACCCTCGAACAGGGGGCGTATGAGCAGTTCTTC
CASTLEQGAYEQFF
>-|-|TRBV5-5|TRBJ1-1
TGTGCCAGCAACTCGCGGGCGGGCCTCGGGGGCACTGAAGCTTTCTTT
CASNSRAGLGGTEAFF
>-|-|TRBV7-2|TRBJ1-1
TGTGCCAGCAGCGCGCAGGACAGAGAAGGGGCTTTCTTT
CASSAQDREGAFF
>-|once|TRBV7-9|TRBJ2-7
TGTGCCAGCAGCTTAGGTGGGGGACACGAAGCTTACGAGCAGTACTTC
CASSLGGGHEAYEQYF
>-|-|TRBV4-1|TRBJ2-7
TGCGCCAGCAGCCAAGATCTTTGGGGGCTTCCCTACGAGCAGTACTTC
CASSQDLWGLPYEQYF
>TRBD1|-|TRBV25-1|TRBJ2-5
TGTGCCAGCAGTGAATTCGGGACAGGGTCGTACCAAGAGACCCAGTACTTC
CASSEFGTGSYQETQYF
>TRBD1|-|TRBV2|TRBJ1-3
TGTGCCAGCAGTCTCCCCGGGACAGCTGGAAACACCATATATTTT
CASSLPGTAGNTIYF
>TRBD1|-|TRBV15|TRBJ1-3
TGTGCCACCAGCAGAGACCAGGGGGCTGGAAACACCATATATTTT
CATSRDQGAGNTIYF
>TRBD1|-|TRBV7-9|TRBJ2-3
TGTGCCAGCAGCTGGGACAGGTCCACAGATACGCAGTATTTT
CASSWDRSTDTQYF
>TRBD1|-|TRBV6-1|TRBJ1-2
TGTGCCAGCGGAACAGGGGGCCCCTATGGCTACACCTTC
CASGTGGPYGYTF
>TRBD1|-|TRBV12-5|TRBJ2-3
TGTGCTAGTGGTCTAGGGACAGGGGGTCCAGATACGCAGTATTTT
CASGLGTGGPDTQYF
>TRBD2|-|TRBV18|TRBJ2-3
TGTGCCACCCAAACCAGCGGGGATAGCACAGATACGCAGTATTTT
CATQTSGDSTDTQYF
>-|-|TRBV7-9|TRBJ2-7
TGTGCCAGCAGCGTCGACAGCTACGAGCAGTACTTC
CASSVDSYEQYF
>-|-|TRBV13|TRBJ1-5
TGTGCCAGCAGCTTAGGCCCCTTCAATCAGCCCCAGCATTTT
CASSLGPFNQPQHF
>TRBD1|-|TRBV5-8|TRBJ1-2
TGTGCCAGCAGCGTGGACAGGGGGCTAAACTATGGCTACACCTTC
CASSVDRGLNYGYTF
>-|-|TRBV2|TRBJ1-1
TGTGCCAGCAGACCGCTCAGGGGTCGGACTGAAGCTTTCTTT
CASRPLRGRTEAFF